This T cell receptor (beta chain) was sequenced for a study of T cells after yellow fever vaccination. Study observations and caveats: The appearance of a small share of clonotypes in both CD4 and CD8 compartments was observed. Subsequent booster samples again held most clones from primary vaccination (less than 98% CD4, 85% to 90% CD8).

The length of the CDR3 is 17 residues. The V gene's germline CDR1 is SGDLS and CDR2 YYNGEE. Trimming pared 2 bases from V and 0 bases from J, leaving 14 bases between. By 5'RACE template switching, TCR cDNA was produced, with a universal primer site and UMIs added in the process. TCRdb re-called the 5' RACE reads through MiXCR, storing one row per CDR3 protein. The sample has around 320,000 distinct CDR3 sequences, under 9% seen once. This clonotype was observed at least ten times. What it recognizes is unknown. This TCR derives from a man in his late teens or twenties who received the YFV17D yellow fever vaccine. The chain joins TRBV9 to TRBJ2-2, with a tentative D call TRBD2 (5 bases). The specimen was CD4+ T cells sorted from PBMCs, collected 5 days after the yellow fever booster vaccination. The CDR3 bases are TGTGCCAGCAGCGTTCCCCGCGGGCGGCCGAACACCGGGGAGCTGTTTTTT. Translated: CASSVPRGRPNTGELFF.